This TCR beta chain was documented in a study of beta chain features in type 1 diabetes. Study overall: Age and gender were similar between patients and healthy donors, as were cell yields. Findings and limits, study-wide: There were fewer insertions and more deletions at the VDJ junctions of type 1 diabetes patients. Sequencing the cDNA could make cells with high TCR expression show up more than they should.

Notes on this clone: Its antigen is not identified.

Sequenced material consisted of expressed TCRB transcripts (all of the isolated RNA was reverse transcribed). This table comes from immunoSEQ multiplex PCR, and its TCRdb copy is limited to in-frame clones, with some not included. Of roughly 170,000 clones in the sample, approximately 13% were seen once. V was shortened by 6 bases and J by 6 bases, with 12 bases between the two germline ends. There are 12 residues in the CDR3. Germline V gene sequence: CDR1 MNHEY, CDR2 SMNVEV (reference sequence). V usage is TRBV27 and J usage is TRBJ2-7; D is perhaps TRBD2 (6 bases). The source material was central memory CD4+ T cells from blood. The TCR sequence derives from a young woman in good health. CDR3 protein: CASSRPEGEQYF. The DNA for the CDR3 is TGTGCCAGCAGCCGTCCGGAGGGCGAGCAGTACTTC.